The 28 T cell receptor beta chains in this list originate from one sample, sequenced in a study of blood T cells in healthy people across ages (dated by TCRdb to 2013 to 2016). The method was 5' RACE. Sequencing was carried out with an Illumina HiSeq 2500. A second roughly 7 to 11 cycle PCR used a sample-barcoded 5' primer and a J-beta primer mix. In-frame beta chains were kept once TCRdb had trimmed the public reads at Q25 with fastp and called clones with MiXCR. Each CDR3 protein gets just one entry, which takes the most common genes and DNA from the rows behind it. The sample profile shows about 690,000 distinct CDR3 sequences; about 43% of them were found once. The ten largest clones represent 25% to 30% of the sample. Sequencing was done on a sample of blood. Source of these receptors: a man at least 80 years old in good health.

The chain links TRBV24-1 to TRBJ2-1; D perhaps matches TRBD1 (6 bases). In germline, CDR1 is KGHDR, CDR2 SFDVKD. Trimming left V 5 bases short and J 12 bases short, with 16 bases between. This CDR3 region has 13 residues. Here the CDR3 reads CATSVTHQGPQFF. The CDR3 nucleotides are TGTGCCACCAGTGTCACTCATCAGGGGCCGCAGTTCTTC.

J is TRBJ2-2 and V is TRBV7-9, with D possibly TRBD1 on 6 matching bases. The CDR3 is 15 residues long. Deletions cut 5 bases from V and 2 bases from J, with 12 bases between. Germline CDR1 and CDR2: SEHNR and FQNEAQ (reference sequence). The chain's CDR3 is CASSPDRFNTGELFF. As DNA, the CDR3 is TGTGCCAGCAGCCCCGACAGGTTTAACACCGGGGAGCTGTTTTTT.

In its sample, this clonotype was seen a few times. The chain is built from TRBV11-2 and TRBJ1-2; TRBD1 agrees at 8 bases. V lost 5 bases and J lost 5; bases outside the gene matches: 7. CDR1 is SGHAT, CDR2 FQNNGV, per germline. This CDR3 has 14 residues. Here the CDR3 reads CASSPGQETYGYTF. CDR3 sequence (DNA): TGTGCCAGCAGCCCGGGACAGGAGACTTATGGCTACACCTTC.

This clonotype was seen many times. The CDR3 DNA follows: TGTGCCAGCAGCTTAGGTAGCGGGGGGGCCACAGATACGCAGTATTTT. Translated: CASSLGSGGATDTQYF. The chain links TRBV7-2 to TRBJ2-3; 11 nucleotides agree with TRBD2. This CDR3 is 16 amino acids long. Germline CDR1 and CDR2: SGHTA and FQGNSA. V lost 1 base, J lost 2 bases, and 2 bases stayed unmatched.

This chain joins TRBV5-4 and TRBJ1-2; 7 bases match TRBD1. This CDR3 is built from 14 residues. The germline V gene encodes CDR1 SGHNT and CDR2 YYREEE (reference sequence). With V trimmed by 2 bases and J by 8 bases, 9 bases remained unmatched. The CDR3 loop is CASSLLQGSGGYTF. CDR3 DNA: TGTGCCAGCAGCTTATTACAGGGGTCGGGGGGCTACACCTTC.

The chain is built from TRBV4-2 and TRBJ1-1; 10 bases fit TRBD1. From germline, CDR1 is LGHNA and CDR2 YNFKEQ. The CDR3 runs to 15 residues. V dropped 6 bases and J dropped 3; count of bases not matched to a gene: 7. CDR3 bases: TGTGCCAGCAGTCAGACAGGGGGCTTAGACACTGAAGCTTTCTTT. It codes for CASSQTGGLDTEAFF.

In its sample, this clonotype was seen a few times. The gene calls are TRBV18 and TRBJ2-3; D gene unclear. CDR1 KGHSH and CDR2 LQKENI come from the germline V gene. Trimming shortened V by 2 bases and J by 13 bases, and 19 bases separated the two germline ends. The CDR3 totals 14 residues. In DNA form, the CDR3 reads TGTGCCAGCTCACCAAACGATCGGACCCCCAGCAAGTATTTT. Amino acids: CASSPNDRTPSKYF.

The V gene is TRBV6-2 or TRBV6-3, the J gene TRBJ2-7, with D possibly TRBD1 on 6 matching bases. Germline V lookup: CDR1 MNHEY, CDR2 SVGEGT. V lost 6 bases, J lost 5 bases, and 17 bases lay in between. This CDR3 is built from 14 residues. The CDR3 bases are TGTGCCAGCAGGTCCTATACAGGGTTCCACGAGCAGTACTTC. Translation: CASRSYTGFHEQYF.

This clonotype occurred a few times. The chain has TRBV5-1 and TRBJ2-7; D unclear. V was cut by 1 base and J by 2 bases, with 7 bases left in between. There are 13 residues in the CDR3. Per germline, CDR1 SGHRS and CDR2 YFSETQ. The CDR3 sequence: CASSLSETYEQYF. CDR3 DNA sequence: TGCGCCAGCAGCTTGTCAGAGACCTACGAGCAGTACTTC.

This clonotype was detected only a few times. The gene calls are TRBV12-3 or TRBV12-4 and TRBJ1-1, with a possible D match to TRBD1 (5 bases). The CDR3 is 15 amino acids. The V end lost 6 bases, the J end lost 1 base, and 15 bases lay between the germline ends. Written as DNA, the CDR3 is TGTGCCAGCAGGAAGCCCGGGACGCAGAACACTGAAGCTTTCTTT. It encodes CASRKPGTQNTEAFF.

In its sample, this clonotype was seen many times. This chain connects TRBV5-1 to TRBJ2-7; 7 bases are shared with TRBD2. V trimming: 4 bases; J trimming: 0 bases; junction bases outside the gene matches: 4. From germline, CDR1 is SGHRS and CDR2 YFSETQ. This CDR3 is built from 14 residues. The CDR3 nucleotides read TGCGCCAGCAGCGACGGGGGGAGCTCCTACGAGCAGTACTTC. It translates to CASSDGGSSYEQYF.

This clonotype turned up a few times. The CDR3 sequence is CASSSGTGGASPYEQYF. The CDR3 DNA is TGTGCCAGCAGTTCCGGGACAGGGGGCGCCTCCCCCTACGAGCAGTACTTC. V usage is TRBV7-2 and J usage is TRBJ2-7; 12 nucleotides line up with TRBD1. V gave up 6 bases and J gave up 2 bases; unmatched junction bases: 11. This CDR3 has 17 residues. CDR1 and CDR2 from the germline V gene are SGHTA and FQGNSA.

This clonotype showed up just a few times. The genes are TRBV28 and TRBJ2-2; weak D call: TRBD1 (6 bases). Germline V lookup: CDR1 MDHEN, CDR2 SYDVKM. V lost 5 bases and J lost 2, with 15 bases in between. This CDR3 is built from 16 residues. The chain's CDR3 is CASSLAGTHNTGELFF. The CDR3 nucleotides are TGTGCCAGCAGTCTCGCCGGGACACATAACACCGGGGAGCTGTTTTTT. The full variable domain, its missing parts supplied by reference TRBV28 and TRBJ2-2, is DVKVTQSSRYLVKRTGEKVFLECVQDMDHENMFWYRQDPGLGLRLIYFSYDVKMKEKGDIPEGYSVSREKKERFSLILESASTNQTSMYLCASSLAGTHNTGELFFGEGSRLTVL.

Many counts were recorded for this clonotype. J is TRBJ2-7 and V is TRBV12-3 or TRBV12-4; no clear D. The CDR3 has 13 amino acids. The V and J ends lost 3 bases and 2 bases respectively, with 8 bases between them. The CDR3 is CASSFNMAYEQYF. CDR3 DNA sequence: TGTGCCAGCAGTTTTAACATGGCCTACGAGCAGTACTTC.

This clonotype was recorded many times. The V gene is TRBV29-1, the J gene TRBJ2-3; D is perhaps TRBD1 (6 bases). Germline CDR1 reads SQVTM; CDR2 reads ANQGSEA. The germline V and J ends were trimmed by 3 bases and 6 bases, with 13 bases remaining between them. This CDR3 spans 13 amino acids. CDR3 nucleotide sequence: TGCAGCGTTGACAGGGGAAGGGCGGATACGCAGTATTTT. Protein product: CSVDRGRADTQYF.

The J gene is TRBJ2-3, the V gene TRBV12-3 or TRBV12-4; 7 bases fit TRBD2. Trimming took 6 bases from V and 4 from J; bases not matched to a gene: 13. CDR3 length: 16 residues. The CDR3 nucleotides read TGTGCCAGCAGCGACCCGGGGAGCGGGAAACCAGATACGCAGTATTTT. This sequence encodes CASSDPGSGKPDTQYF.

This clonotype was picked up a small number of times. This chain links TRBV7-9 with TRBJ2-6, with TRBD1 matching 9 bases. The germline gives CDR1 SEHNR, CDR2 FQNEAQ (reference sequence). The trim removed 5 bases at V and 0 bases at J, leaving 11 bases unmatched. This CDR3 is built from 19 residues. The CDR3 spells CASSTIRDRALSGANVLTF. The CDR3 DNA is TGTGCCAGCAGCACAATCCGGGACAGGGCTCTCTCTGGGGCCAACGTCCTGACTTTC. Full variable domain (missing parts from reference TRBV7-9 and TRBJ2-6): DTGVSQNPRHKITKRGQNVTFRCDPISEHNRLYWYRQTLGQGPEFLTYFQNEAQLEKSRLLSDRFSAERPKGSFSTLEIQRTEQGDSAMYLCASSTIRDRALSGANVLTFGAGSRLTVL.

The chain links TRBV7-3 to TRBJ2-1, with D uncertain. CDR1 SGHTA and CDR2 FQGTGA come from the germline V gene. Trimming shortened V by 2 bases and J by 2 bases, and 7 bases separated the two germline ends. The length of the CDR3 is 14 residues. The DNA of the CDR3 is TGTGCCAGCAGCTTACCTTTCACCTACAATGAGCAGTTCTTC. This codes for CASSLPFTYNEQFF.

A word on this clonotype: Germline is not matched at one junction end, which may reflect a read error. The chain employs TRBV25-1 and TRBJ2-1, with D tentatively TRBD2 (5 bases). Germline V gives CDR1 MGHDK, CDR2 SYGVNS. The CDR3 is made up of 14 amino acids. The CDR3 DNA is TGTGTCAGCAGGTCAAGCGGAATCCAAAATGAGCAGTTCTTC. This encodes CVSRSSGIQNEQFF.

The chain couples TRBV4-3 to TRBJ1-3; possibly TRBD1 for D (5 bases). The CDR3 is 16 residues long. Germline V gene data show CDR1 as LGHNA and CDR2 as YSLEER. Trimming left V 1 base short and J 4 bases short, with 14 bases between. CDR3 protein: CASSQGEPGGGNTIYF. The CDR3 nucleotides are TGCGCCAGCAGCCAAGGCGAGCCCGGGGGAGGAAACACCATATATTTT.

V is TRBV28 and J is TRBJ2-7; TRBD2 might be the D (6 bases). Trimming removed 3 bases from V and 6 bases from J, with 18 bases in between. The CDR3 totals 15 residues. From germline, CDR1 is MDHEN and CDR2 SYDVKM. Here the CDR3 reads CASSFPGLVAREQYF. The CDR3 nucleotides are TGTGCCAGCAGTTTCCCGGGACTGGTCGCTCGCGAGCAGTACTTC.

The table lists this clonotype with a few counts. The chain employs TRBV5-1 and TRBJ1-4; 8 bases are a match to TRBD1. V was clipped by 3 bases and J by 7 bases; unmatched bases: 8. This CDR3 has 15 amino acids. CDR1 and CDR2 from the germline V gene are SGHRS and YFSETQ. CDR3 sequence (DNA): TGCGCCAGCAGCTCACAGGGGGGACAGTTTGAAAAACTGTTTTTT. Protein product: CASSSQGGQFEKLFF.

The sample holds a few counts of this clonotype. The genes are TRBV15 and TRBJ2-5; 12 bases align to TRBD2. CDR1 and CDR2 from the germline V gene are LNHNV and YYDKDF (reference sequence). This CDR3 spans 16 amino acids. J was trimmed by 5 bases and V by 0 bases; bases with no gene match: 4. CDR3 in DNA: TGTGCCACCAGCAGAGAGCGACTAGCGGGAGCGGAGACCCAGTACTTC. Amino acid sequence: CATSRERLAGAETQYF.

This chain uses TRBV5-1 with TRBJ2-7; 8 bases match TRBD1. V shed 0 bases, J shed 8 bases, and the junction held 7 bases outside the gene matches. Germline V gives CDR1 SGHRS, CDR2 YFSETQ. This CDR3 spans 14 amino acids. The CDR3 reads CASSLGGQVYKQYF. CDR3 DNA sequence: TGCGCCAGCAGCTTGGGGGGACAGGTGTACAAGCAGTACTTC.

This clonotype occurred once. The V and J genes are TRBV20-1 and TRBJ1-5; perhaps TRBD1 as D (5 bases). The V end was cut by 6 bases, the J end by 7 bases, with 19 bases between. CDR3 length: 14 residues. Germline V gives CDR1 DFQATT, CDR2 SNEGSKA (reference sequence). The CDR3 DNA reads TGCAGTGCGCTTAGTGGGGTAGGGGTCCAGCCCCAGCATTTT. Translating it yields CSALSGVGVQPQHF.

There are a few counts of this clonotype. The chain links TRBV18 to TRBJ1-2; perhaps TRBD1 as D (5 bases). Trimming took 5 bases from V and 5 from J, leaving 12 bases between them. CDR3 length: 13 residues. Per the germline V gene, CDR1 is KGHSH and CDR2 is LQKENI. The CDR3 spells CASSAVGEYGYTF. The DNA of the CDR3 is TGTGCCAGCTCAGCGGTAGGGGAATATGGCTACACCTTC.

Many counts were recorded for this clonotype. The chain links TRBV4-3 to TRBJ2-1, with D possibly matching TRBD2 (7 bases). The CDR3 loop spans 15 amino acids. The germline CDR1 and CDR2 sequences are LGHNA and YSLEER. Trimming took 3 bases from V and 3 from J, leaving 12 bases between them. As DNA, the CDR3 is TGCGCCAGCAGCCAGGGCGGGGGCCTCTACAATGAGCAGTTCTTC. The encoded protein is CASSQGGGLYNEQFF.

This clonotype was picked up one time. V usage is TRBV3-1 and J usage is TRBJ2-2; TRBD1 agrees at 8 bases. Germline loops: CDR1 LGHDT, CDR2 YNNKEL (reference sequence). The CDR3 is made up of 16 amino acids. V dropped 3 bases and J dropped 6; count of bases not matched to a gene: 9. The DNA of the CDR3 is TGTGCCAGCAGCCATGCATTGACAGGGGTGCCCGGGGAGCTGTTTTTT. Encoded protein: CASSHALTGVPGELFF.